A single sample is the source of the 16 T cell receptor beta chains below, sequenced in a study of regulatory T cells in long-lasting Graves disease. Time point here: newly diagnosed GD, antithyroid drugs for less than 3 months. RNA extracted from PBMCs served as the sequencing template. Sequencing libraries for TCR beta were prepared with iRepertoire HTBI primers and Arm-PCR of CDR3 regions. TCRdb reanalysed the multiplex PCR reads using MiXCR and keeps one entry per CDR3 protein. This repertoire shows some 600,000 distinct CDR3 sequences, 15% to 20% found once; its top ten account for around 12%. The same data also went into a second study, on T cells in Graves' hyperthyroidism and ophthalmopathy.

The sample here was peripheral blood mononuclear cells (PBMCs), taken at new diagnosis, from a patient treated with antithyroid drugs. These TCRs come from a man younger than 35 with Graves disease.

This clonotype was detected ten times or more. The gene calls are TRBV27 and TRBJ2-1, with 12 bases that match TRBD2. The CDR3 runs 14 residues. The junction had 5 bases not matched to a gene; V was cut back by 7 bases and J by 7 bases. CDR1 and CDR2 from the germline V gene are MNHEY and SMNVEV (reference sequence). The CDR3 nucleotides read TGTGCCAGCACACTAGCGGGAGGATCTAATGAGCAGTTCTTC. Its translation: CASTLAGGSNEQFF.

A remark on this clonotype: This may be a read error, as it is one base from a much larger clone. The chain uses TRBV5-1 and TRBJ2-1, with TRBD1 matching over 9 bases. Trimming cost V 0 bases and J 10 bases; bases outside gene matches: 11. This CDR3 has 16 residues. CDR1 and CDR2 (germline): SGHRS, YFSETQ. CDR3 coding DNA: TGCGCCAGCAGCTTGGCCCCGGGACAGGGACACTACGAGCAGTTCTTC. Protein product: CASSLAPGQGHYEQFF.

This clonotype was counted many times. This sequence joins TRBV28 and TRBJ1-5; 9 bases map to TRBD1. The V segment lost 3 bases and the J segment 4 bases; nucleotides outside the gene matches: 4. Germline CDR1 is MDHEN and CDR2 is SYDVKM. This CDR3 has 15 amino acids. The DNA of the CDR3 is TGTGCCAGCAGTTTCCGGACAGGGGTTAATCAGCCCCAGCATTTT. Translated, it gives CASSFRTGVNQPQHF.

This clonotype turned up a few times. The gene calls are TRBV30 and TRBJ1-2; TRBD1 matches 7 bases. Germline V gives CDR1 GTSNPN, CDR2 SVGIG (reference sequence). CDR3 length equals 12 residues. The trim removed 3 bases at V and 8 bases at J, leaving 6 bases unmatched. CDR3 residues: CAWSAGGVGYTF. The CDR3 bases are TGTGCCTGGAGCGCAGGGGGTGTCGGCTACACCTTC.

This clonotype occurred many times. The chain links TRBV7-3 to TRBJ2-3, with 10 bases that match TRBD2. V shed 4 bases, J shed 4 bases, and the junction held 8 bases outside the gene matches. Germline assignment: CDR1 SGHTA and CDR2 FQGTGA. The length of the CDR3 is 16 residues. CDR3 nucleotide sequence: TGTGCCAGCAGCTCGAAAAAGCGGGAGGGCCCAGATACGCAGTATTTT. Amino acid sequence: CASSSKKREGPDTQYF. Drawing the rest from reference TRBV7-3 and TRBJ2-3, the complete variable domain is GAGVSQTPSNKVTEKGKYVELRCDPISGHTALYWYRQSLGQGPEFLIYFQGTGAADDSGLPNDRFFAVRPEGSVSTLKIQRTERGDSAVYLCASSSKKREGPDTQYFGPGTRLTVL.

This clonotype is a singleton in its sample. A much larger clone lies one base from this, so it may be a read error. The rearrangement links TRBV7-8 to TRBJ2-7, with D perhaps given as TRBD1 or TRBD2 (5 bases each). The germline V and J ends were trimmed by 5 bases and 3 bases, with 17 bases remaining between them. Per the germline V gene, CDR1 is SGHVS and CDR2 is FQNEAQ. This CDR3 contains 15 residues. The chain's CDR3 is CASSEQEESLYEQYF. CDR3 DNA: TGTGCCAGCAGCGAACAGGAGGAGAGTCTCTACGAGCAGTACTTC. The entire variable domain, with the rest obtained from reference TRBV7-8 and TRBJ2-7, is as follows: GAGVSQSPRYKVAKRGQDVALRCDPISGHVSLFWYQQALGQGPEFLTYFQNEAQLDKSGLPSDRFFAERPEGSVSTLKIQRTQQEDSAVYLCASSEQEESLYEQYFGPGTRLTVT.

In this sample, this clonotype turned up a few times. V and J are TRBV20-1 and TRBJ2-7; no clear D gene. The CDR3 spans 11 residues. V dropped 6 bases and J dropped 2 bases, with 8 bases sitting between them. Germline CDR1 and CDR2: DFQATT and SNEGSKA (reference sequence). CDR3 nucleotide sequence: TGCAGTGCCCAAGGTCCCTACGAGCAGTACTTC. This gives the protein CSAQGPYEQYF.

The CDR3 nucleotides are TGTGCCAGCAGTGAATATGGTACGGCGGGGGAGACCCAGTACTTC. This sequence encodes CASSEYGTAGETQYF. The chain combines TRBV25-1 with TRBJ2-5, with a tentative D call TRBD2 (6 bases). The V and J ends lost 0 bases and 5 bases respectively, with 13 bases between them. CDR3 length: 15 amino acids. Germline V gene sequence: CDR1 MGHDK, CDR2 SYGVNS.

This clonotype occurred many times. This chain links TRBV18 with TRBJ1-1; perhaps TRBD1 as D (5 bases). Germline V gene lookup returns CDR1 KGHSH and CDR2 LQKENI. The CDR3 contains 13 residues. V lost 6 bases, J lost 1 base, and 9 bases lay in between. CDR3 residues: CASSKGRNTEAFF. CDR3 nucleotide sequence: TGTGCCAGCTCGAAGGGGAGGAACACTGAAGCTTTCTTT.

This clonotype showed up many times. This chain joins TRBV19 and TRBJ1-1; D uncertain. CDR1 and CDR2 (germline): LNHDA, SQIVND (reference sequence). Trimming cost V 3 bases and J 3 bases, with 11 bases left between them. The CDR3 extends over 14 amino acids. In nucleotides, the CDR3 is TGTGCCAGTAGTATCGGAGGGAGGGACACTGAAGCTTTCTTT. It encodes CASSIGGRDTEAFF.

This clonotype was seen repeatedly, ten times or more. V is TRBV28 and J is TRBJ1-2; the match to TRBD1 covers 10 bases. V shed 5 bases and J 7 bases; nucleotides not matched to a gene: 7. The CDR3 spans 14 residues. Germline-derived CDR1 and CDR2 are MDHEN and SYDVKM. The CDR3 protein is CASSLRGTGAGYTF. The CDR3 coding sequence is TGTGCCAGCAGTCTACGAGGGACAGGGGCTGGCTACACCTTC.

This clonotype was observed at least ten times. V and J are TRBV28 and TRBJ1-1; D not resolved. CDR3 length: 14 residues. Germline CDR1 and CDR2: MDHEN and SYDVKM. Trimming left V 5 bases short and J 1 base short, with 11 bases between. Written as DNA, the CDR3 is TGTGCCAGCAGTCCTTTCCTCAAGAACACTGAAGCTTTCTTT. This translates into CASSPFLKNTEAFF.

This clonotype was seen at least ten times. This chain uses TRBV28 with TRBJ1-1; D is unresolved. The CDR3 loop spans 14 amino acids. Germline V gene data show CDR1 as MDHEN and CDR2 as SYDVKM. The V and J ends lost 1 base and 3 bases respectively, with 9 bases between them. CDR3 nucleotides: TGTGCCAGCAGTTTATTAGCAGAAGACACTGAAGCTTTCTTT. The encoded protein is CASSLLAEDTEAFF.

This clonotype has ten or more counts. The V and J genes are TRBV2 and TRBJ2-5, with 13 bases fitting TRBD2. Germline CDR1 SNHLY, CDR2 FYNNEI. The junction had 10 bases not matched to a gene; V was cut back by 3 bases and J by 3 bases. The CDR3 consists of 18 residues. In DNA, the CDR3 is TGTGCCAGCAGTGACGGGAGACTAGCGGGAGGACCCAAAGAGACCCAGTACTTC. Its protein product is CASSDGRLAGGPKETQYF.

This clonotype has ten or more counts. The chain employs TRBV28 and TRBJ1-1; D is undetermined. The CDR3 consists of 15 residues. The germline gives CDR1 MDHEN, CDR2 SYDVKM. V was clipped by 5 bases and J by 0 bases, with 13 bases between them. The CDR3 here is CASSQVPYMNTEAFF. The DNA of the CDR3 is TGTGCCAGCAGTCAGGTACCATACATGAACACTGAAGCTTTCTTT.

V and J are TRBV20-1 and TRBJ1-5, with D tentatively TRBD1 (5 bases). CDR1 and CDR2 (germline): DFQATT, SNEGSKA (reference sequence). The V gene lost 0 bases and the J gene lost 6 bases, with 12 bases spanning the gap. CDR3 length: 14 amino acids. The CDR3 spells CSARDLGGSQPQHF. In DNA form, the CDR3 reads TGCAGTGCTAGAGATTTGGGGGGAAGTCAGCCCCAGCATTTT.